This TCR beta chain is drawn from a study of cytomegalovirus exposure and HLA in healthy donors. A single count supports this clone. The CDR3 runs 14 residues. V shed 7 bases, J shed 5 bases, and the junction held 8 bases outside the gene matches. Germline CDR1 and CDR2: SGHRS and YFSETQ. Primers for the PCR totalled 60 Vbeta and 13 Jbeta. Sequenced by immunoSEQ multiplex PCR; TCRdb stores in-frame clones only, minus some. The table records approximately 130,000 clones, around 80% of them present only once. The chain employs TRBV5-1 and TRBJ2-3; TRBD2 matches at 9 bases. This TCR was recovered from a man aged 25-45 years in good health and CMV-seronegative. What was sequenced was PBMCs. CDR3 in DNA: TGCGCCAGCCGTAGCGGGAGCGGTGGAGATACGCAGTATTTT. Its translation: CASRSGSGGDTQYF.